The 20 T cell receptor beta chains presented below share a single source sample, sequenced in a study of beta chain features in type 1 diabetes. Every isolated RNA sample was fully reverse transcribed, so sequencing captured expressed TCRB transcripts. The protocol was immunoSEQ multiplex PCR, while the TCRdb copy is restricted to in-frame clones and leaves out a portion. The repertoire holds a few hundred thousand clones, roughly 12% seen once, with around 0.02% in the top ten. Material: naive CD4+ T cells from blood. The receptor set was obtained from a man aged 18 to 29 in good health.

The chain joins TRBV5-1 to TRBJ2-1; D gene ambiguous. Germline-derived CDR1 and CDR2 are SGHRS and YFSETQ. V lost 4 bases and J 0 bases, leaving 5 bases between the germline ends. The CDR3 consists of 13 residues. The CDR3 region has the DNA TGCGCCAGCAGCCTTAGCTCCTACAATGAGCAGTTCTTC. Amino acids: CASSLSSYNEQFF.

V usage is TRBV28 and J usage is TRBJ2-1, with a possible D match to TRBD1 (5 bases). Germline CDR1 is MDHEN and CDR2 is SYDVKM. This CDR3 has 17 residues. Deletions cut 1 base from V and 0 bases from J, with 13 bases between. The CDR3 spells CASSLFLGPSSYNEQFF. CDR3 in DNA: TGTGCCAGCAGTTTATTCCTGGGGCCAAGCTCCTACAATGAGCAGTTCTTC.

On this clone itself: Other DNA sequences in this sample translate to the same CDR3. This chain uses TRBV4-3 with TRBJ1-1; D unresolved. This CDR3 spans 14 amino acids. Germline CDR1 LGHNA, CDR2 YSLEER. V lost 1 base to trimming and J lost 1 base, with 7 bases between them. The CDR3 sequence: CASSQVDRNTEAFF. CDR3 in DNA: TGCGCCAGCAGCCAAGTCGATAGGAACACTGAAGCTTTCTTT.

This clone was detected only a few times. The chain links TRBV18 to TRBJ2-5; 7 bases agree with TRBD1. CDR3 length: 14 amino acids. The V and J ends lost 4 bases and 3 bases, in that order; junction bases with no gene match: 5. Germline lookup yields CDR1 KGHSH and CDR2 LQKENI. CDR3 nucleotide sequence: TGTGCCAGCTCACTTACTACAGGGGAAGAGACCCAGTACTTC. It is translated as CASSLTTGEETQYF.

This clone was observed a few times. J is TRBJ2-1 and V is TRBV18; a weak D match, TRBD2 (6 bases). Germline lookup yields CDR1 KGHSH and CDR2 LQKENI. The germline V and J ends were trimmed by 3 bases and 0 bases, with 12 bases remaining between them. This CDR3 spans 16 amino acids. The CDR3 bases are TGTGCCAGCTCACCCCCGGGACTTCCCTCCTACAATGAGCAGTTCTTC. Translated, it gives CASSPPGLPSYNEQFF.

There are a few counts of this clone. This rearrangement joins TRBV28 to TRBJ1-2; D perhaps matches TRBD1 (5 bases). Germline lookup yields CDR1 MDHEN and CDR2 SYDVKM. The V and J ends lost 6 bases and 3 bases respectively, with 11 bases between them. The CDR3 spans 13 residues. Here the CDR3 DNA reads TGTGCCAGCAGGACCAAGGGGCACTATGGCTACACCTTC. This sequence encodes CASRTKGHYGYTF.

The sample holds a few counts of this clone. The rearrangement links TRBV7-6 to TRBJ2-2; TRBD1 agrees at 10 bases. The V segment lost 4 bases and the J segment 8 bases; nucleotides outside the gene matches: 7. CDR3 length equals 15 residues. CDR1 and CDR2 (germline): SGHVS, FNYEAQ. The CDR3 DNA sequence: TGTGCCAGCAGCTCCCGGGACAGGGGTGAAGGGGAGCTGTTTTTT. It translates to CASSSRDRGEGELFF.

Concerning this clone itself: The sample holds other DNA sequences that translate to the same CDR3. The chain carries TRBV9 and TRBJ2-3; 7 bases line up with TRBD2. The germline CDR1 and CDR2 sequences are SGDLS and YYNGEE. This CDR3 has 16 amino acids. The V gene end was trimmed by 0 bases and the J gene end by 0 bases; junction bases not matched to a gene: 4. The CDR3 DNA reads TGTGCCAGCAGCGTAGGGGCTAGCGGAAGCACAGATACGCAGTATTTT. Translation gives CASSVGASGSTDTQYF.

The chain links TRBV2 to TRBJ2-1; TRBD2 matches at 14 bases. The V gene end was trimmed by 6 bases and the J gene end by 6 bases; junction bases not matched to a gene: 4. This CDR3 spans 15 amino acids. The germline V gene has CDR1 SNHLY and CDR2 FYNNEI. CDR3 in amino acids: CASRWTSGGFNEQFF. CDR3 nucleotide sequence: TGTGCCAGCAGATGGACTAGCGGGGGGTTCAATGAGCAGTTCTTC.

The chain recombines TRBV4-3 with TRBJ2-1; TRBD1 matches 9 bases. Germline CDR1 LGHNA, CDR2 YSLEER. V trimming: 2 bases; J trimming: 8 bases; junction bases outside the gene matches: 13. The CDR3 covers 17 residues. The CDR3 here is CASSQRIPGQGRHEQFF. CDR3 bases: TGCGCCAGCAGCCAACGCATCCCGGGACAGGGACGCCATGAGCAGTTCTTC.

This clone turned up a few times. The rearrangement links TRBV5-1 to TRBJ2-3; D might be TRBD2 (6 bases). Germline-derived CDR1 and CDR2 are SGHRS and YFSETQ. CDR3 length: 15 residues. Trimming cost V 4 bases and J 4 bases, with 16 bases left between them. The CDR3 region is CASSPGLNAPDTQYF. CDR3 nucleotide sequence: TGCGCCAGCAGCCCGGGACTCAATGCCCCAGATACGCAGTATTTT.

There are a few counts of this clone. The V gene is TRBV30, the J gene TRBJ1-6, with 9 nucleotides matching TRBD1. V gave up 4 bases and J gave up 9 bases; unmatched junction bases: 7. This CDR3 has 14 residues. Germline CDR1 reads GTSNPN; CDR2 reads SVGIG (reference sequence). Here the CDR3 DNA reads TGTGCCTGGACAAAACAGGGGGCCGTTTCACCCCTCCACTTT. It is translated as CAWTKQGAVSPLHF. Full variable domain (missing parts from reference TRBV30 and TRBJ1-6): SQTIHQWPATLVQPVGSPLSLECTVEGTSNPNLYWYRQAAGRGLQLLFYSVGIGQISSEVPQNLSASRPQDRQFILSSKKLLLSDSGFYLCAWTKQGAVSPLHFGNGTRLTVT.

This clone was observed a handful of times. This CDR3 reads CASSFIGSQETQYF. CDR3 sequence (DNA): TGTGCCAGCAGCTTCATCGGGTCTCAAGAGACCCAGTACTTC. The chain links TRBV7-9 to TRBJ2-5; D call uncertain. The ends were cut back, 3 bases at V and 2 bases at J, with 10 bases in the middle. The germline CDR1 and CDR2 sequences are SEHNR and FQNEAQ (reference sequence). This CDR3 comprises 14 residues.

This clone has only a few counts. V usage is TRBV5-1 and J usage is TRBJ2-2, with D possibly being TRBD1 (6 bases). V lost 3 bases, J lost 1 base, and 10 bases lay in between. The CDR3 sequence is 15 residues long. CDR1 and CDR2 (germline): SGHRS, YFSETQ. The CDR3 DNA reads as TGCGCCAGCAGCTCCCGACAGGTGAACACCGGGGAGCTGTTTTTT. This sequence encodes CASSSRQVNTGELFF.

This clone was detected only a few times. V is TRBV30 and J is TRBJ1-2; possible D gene TRBD1, 5 bases. CDR3 length: 12 residues. Deletions cut 4 bases from V and 4 bases from J, with 10 bases between. Looked up from germline, CDR1 is GTSNPN and CDR2 is SVGIG (reference sequence). The DNA of the CDR3 is TGTGCCTGGAATCCAGGGTCCTATGGCTACACCTTC. Translated, it gives CAWNPGSYGYTF.

The V call is TRBV18, the J call TRBJ2-1; D unclear. The V end lost 3 bases, the J end lost 0 bases, and 12 bases lay between the germline ends. CDR1 is KGHSH, CDR2 LQKENI, per germline. This CDR3 contains 16 residues. The CDR3 loop is CASSPNQASSYNEQFF. CDR3 in DNA: TGTGCCAGCTCACCTAACCAGGCCAGCTCCTACAATGAGCAGTTCTTC.

There are a few counts of this clone. The chain carries TRBV10-3 and TRBJ2-3; 10 positions match TRBD2. V lost 5 bases and J lost 2; bases outside the gene matches: 4. From germline, CDR1 is ENHRY and CDR2 SYGVKD. The CDR3 is 15 residues long. The CDR3 DNA sequence: TGTGCCATCAGTCGGACTAGCGGATTCACAGATACGCAGTATTTT. Protein: CAISRTSGFTDTQYF.

This clone was counted only a few times. The V gene is TRBV15, the J gene TRBJ2-2, with 7 positions matching TRBD1. V dropped 4 bases and J dropped 3; count of bases not matched to a gene: 5. Germline-derived CDR1 and CDR2 are LNHNV and YYDKDF (reference sequence). The CDR3 contains 15 residues. The CDR3 protein is CATSKTGVDTGELFF. The CDR3 nucleotides read TGTGCCACCAGCAAAACAGGGGTCGACACCGGGGAGCTGTTTTTT.

This clone has more than one count but fewer than ten. The chain uses TRBV5-4 and TRBJ2-2; unclear D gene. This CDR3 is 15 amino acids long. Germline CDR1 is SGHNT and CDR2 is YYREEE (reference sequence). V lost 3 bases, J lost 4 bases, and 13 bases lay in between. Written as DNA, the CDR3 is TGTGCCAGCAGCTCGAGGTACCAGACCACCGGGGAGCTGTTTTTT. This translates into CASSSRYQTTGELFF.

This clone was counted only a few times. The chain links TRBV30 to TRBJ1-1; TRBD1 is a possible D gene (5 bases). CDR1 and CDR2 from the germline V gene are GTSNPN and SVGIG (reference sequence). The CDR3 is 14 residues long. V lost 2 bases, J lost 4 bases, and 14 bases lay in between. CDR3 region: CAWSRYPGGTEAFF. CDR3 DNA sequence: TGTGCCTGGAGTAGGTACCCGGGGGGCACTGAAGCTTTCTTT. Supplemented by reference TRBV30 and TRBJ1-1, the full variable domain reads SQTIHQWPATLVQPVGSPLSLECTVEGTSNPNLYWYRQAAGRGLQLLFYSVGIGQISSEVPQNLSASRPQDRQFILSSKKLLLSDSGFYLCAWSRYPGGTEAFFGQGTRLTVV.